This T cell receptor (beta chain) originates from a study of OX40 agonist ivuxolimab in advanced cancers. The overall study: Patients enrolled in dose escalation were diagnosed with hepatocellular carcinoma, melanoma, renal cell or head and neck cancer. Three individuals attained partial responses, comprising one hepatocellular carcinoma case and two cutaneous melanoma cases. Study-wide results and caveats: Among T cells, CD8+ cells averaged more expanded clones than CD4+ cells.

Some clones are missing from TCRdb's copy, which holds only in-frame ones; the method was immunoSEQ multiplex PCR. In the table there are some 100,000 clones, approximately 90% of which are singletons. The junction had 16 bases not matched to a gene; V was cut back by 5 bases and J by 9 bases. CDR3 length: 16 residues. CDR1 is SGHTA and CDR2 is FQGNSA in the germline V gene. As to this clone: The antigen is unknown.

Sampling of blood occurred at baseline, cycle 4 day 1, and cycle 7 day 1. The material was CD4+ or CD8+ T cells sorted from blood, obtained in a trial of the OX40 agonist ivuxolimab. The clonotype was recovered from an adult with an advanced solid tumor such as melanoma, head and neck, liver or kidney cancer. The chain combines TRBV7-2 with TRBJ1-1, with TRBD1 matching over 9 bases. The CDR3 protein is CASSPQTGTGSAKAFF. The CDR3 nucleotides read TGTGCCAGCAGCCCACAGACCGGGACAGGGAGTGCGAAAGCTTTCTTT. Based on the CDR3 plus reference TRBV7-2 and TRBJ1-1, the full variable domain is GAGVSQSPSNKVTEKGKDVELRCDPISGHTALYWYRQSLGQGLEFLIYFQGNSAPDKSGLPSDRFSAERTGGSVSTLTIQRTQQEDSAVYLCASSPQTGTGSAKAFFGQGTRLTVV.